This is a list of T cell receptor beta chains from one sample in a study of cytomegalovirus exposure and HLA in healthy donors. Some clones are missing from TCRdb's copy, which holds only in-frame ones; the method was immunoSEQ multiplex PCR. The repertoire holds 150,000 or so clones, with 65% to 85% as singletons. Material: PBMCs. The source is a woman aged 18-35 years in good health and CMV-seronegative. Each CDR3 is given with its conserved first and last residue. The D gene is left open where the match is weak. Clone size appears in some rows only: once, few, many, or a class for an expanded clone.

CDR3 DNA | CDR3 protein | J gene | clone size | V gene | D gene
TGTGCCAGCAGGAACGGATTAGCAGTATCCTACGAGCAGTACTTC | CASRNGLAVSYEQYF | TRBJ2-7 | - | TRBV2 | -
TGTGCCAGCTCACCGGGACAGGGGAGCGAGCAGTACTTC | CASSPGQGSEQYF | TRBJ2-7 | - | TRBV18 | TRBD1
TGCGCCAGCAGCCCTGAAAGCCATTCCTACGAGCAGTACTTC | CASSPESHSYEQYF | TRBJ2-7 | - | TRBV5-1 | -
TGCGCCAGCAGCCGCCTTGGACAGGGAACCTCACCCCTCCACTTT | CASSRLGQGTSPLHF | TRBJ1-6 | - | TRBV4-1 | TRBD1
TGCGCCAGCACCGTGGGACTAGGCGAAAATGAGCAGTTCTTC | CASTVGLGENEQFF | TRBJ2-1 | - | TRBV10-2 | TRBD2
TGTGCCAGCAGCTCGCCAAGAGACAGGGATGGCGATGAGCAGTTCTTC | CASSSPRDRDGDEQFF | TRBJ2-1 | - | TRBV7-6 | TRBD1
TGTGCCTGGAGTCCCGCGGGAGTGAGAGAGCAGTACTTC | CAWSPAGVREQYF | TRBJ2-7 | - | TRBV30 | TRBD2
TGTGCCAGCAGCAGAGGGGGAGGGAGGGAGACCCAGTACTTC | CASSRGGGRETQYF | TRBJ2-5 | - | TRBV7-2 | -
TGTGCCAGCAGCTTAGACCAGCAGGGTAATTCACCCCTCCACTTT | CASSLDQQGNSPLHF | TRBJ1-6 | - | TRBV5-6 | -
TGTGCCAGCAGCTTAGGTAGCGGGGGGGGCTACGAGCAGTACTTC | CASSLGSGGGYEQYF | TRBJ2-7 | - | TRBV7-6 | TRBD2
TGTGCCAGCAGCAGGGGGGGGATGAGCACAGATACGCAGTATTTT | CASSRGGMSTDTQYF | TRBJ2-3 | - | TRBV5-4 | -
TGTGCCAGTAGCACATTGGTGACGGGGAAGGGAGAGCAGTACTTC | CASSTLVTGKGEQYF | TRBJ2-7 | - | TRBV19 | -
TGTGCCAGCAGCTTGACCAGGGGAAACGAAAAACTGTTTTTT | CASSLTRGNEKLFF | TRBJ1-4 | once | TRBV5-8 | -
TGTGCCAGCAGCGACAGGGATTACGAGCAGTACTTC | CASSDRDYEQYF | TRBJ2-7 | - | TRBV7-6 | TRBD1
TGTGCCAGCACGCGGGAATCCGACACCGGGGAGCTGTTTTTT | CASTRESDTGELFF | TRBJ2-2 | - | TRBV6-1 | -
TGTGCTAGCAGCCCCGGGACAGGAATCAATGAGCAGTTCTTC | CASSPGTGINEQFF | TRBJ2-1 | - | TRBV7-7 | TRBD1
TGTGCCAGTAGTCGGGTGGGACAGCCCTCCTACGAGCAGTACTTC | CASSRVGQPSYEQYF | TRBJ2-7 | - | TRBV19 | TRBD1
TGTGCCAGCCGCGGGACAGGGGGTAACTATGGCTACACCTTC | CASRGTGGNYGYTF | TRBJ1-2 | - | TRBV27 | TRBD1
TGCGCCAGCAGTCAACCGGCAGGGCATCAGGAAGACATCCCTTACAATGAGCAGTTCTTC | CASSQPAGHQEDIPYNEQFF | TRBJ2-1 | - | TRBV23-1 | -
TGTGCCAGCAGCCCCGGGACAGGGGTAGCAACTAATGAAAAACTGTTTTTT | CASSPGTGVATNEKLFF | TRBJ1-4 | - | TRBV5-4 | TRBD1
TGTGCCAGCAGTTCGGGCGGGAGTGAACACGAGCAGTACTTC | CASSSGGSEHEQYF | TRBJ2-7 | - | TRBV6-5 | TRBD2
TGTGCCAGCACCCCCGGAGGAAGGGGGCGGTCAGGTGGCTACACCTTC | CASTPGGRGRSGGYTF | TRBJ1-2 | - | TRBV28 | TRBD1
TGTGCCAGCAGCCGCAACAGGGATGAAAAACTGTTTTTT | CASSRNRDEKLFF | TRBJ1-4 | - | TRBV7-2 | -
TGTGCCAGCAGCTTAGCAGTCGTCTCGGCGGGAGGCTCCCCAGATACGCAGTATTTT | CASSLAVVSAGGSPDTQYF | TRBJ2-3 | few | TRBV5-8 | TRBD2